The 27 T cell receptor beta chains presented below share a single source sample, sequenced in a study of blood T cells in healthy people across ages. A second PCR, run for about 7 to 11 cycles, used a sample-barcoded 5' primer plus a J-beta primer mix. One entry per CDR3 protein, called by TCRdb with MiXCR from the 5' RACE reads. The sample carries 550,000 to 750,000 distinct CDR3 sequences, roughly 21% recorded once. Sequenced sample: blood. These TCRs come from a man between 65 and 85 years old in good health.

This clonotype was seen only a few times. This rearrangement joins TRBV20-1 to TRBJ2-5; D perhaps matches TRBD2 (6 bases). V shed 0 bases and J shed 4 bases, with 15 bases lying between them. The CDR3 covers 15 residues. CDR1 DFQATT and CDR2 SNEGSKA come from the germline V gene (reference sequence). The CDR3 here is CSARELGGGGETQYF. The CDR3 DNA reads as TGCAGTGCTAGAGAGTTGGGGGGAGGCGGAGAGACCCAGTACTTC.

CDR3 nucleotides: TGCAGCGCTGGGCCCACCACAGATACGCAGTATTTT. This sequence encodes CSAGPTTDTQYF. The chain uses TRBV29-1 and TRBJ2-3; D unresolved. The germline V gene encodes CDR1 SQVTM and CDR2 ANQGSEA. V dropped 7 bases and J dropped 2 bases, with 10 bases sitting between them. This CDR3 is 12 amino acids long.

The rearrangement links TRBV3-1 to TRBJ2-5; D unclear. Germline V gene sequence: CDR1 LGHDT, CDR2 YNNKEL (reference sequence). The CDR3 runs 15 residues. V was trimmed by 2 bases and J by 1 base, leaving 11 bases between them. The CDR3 loop is CASSQPPGGQETQYF. In nucleotides, the CDR3 is TGTGCCAGCAGCCAACCCCCCGGCGGCCAAGAGACCCAGTACTTC.

The V call is TRBV6-2 or TRBV6-3, the J call TRBJ2-5; unclear D gene. Trimming cost V 5 bases and J 4 bases, with 8 bases left between them. Germline CDR1 and CDR2: MNHEY and SVGEGT. There are 12 residues in the CDR3. For the CDR3, the DNA is TGTGCCAGCAGTGTTATGGGAGAGACCCAGTACTTC. This sequence encodes CASSVMGETQYF.

This clonotype occurred a few times. The chain combines TRBV21-1 with TRBJ2-5; the table calls TRBD2, which could not be checked here. TRBV21-1 is a documented pseudogene. This CDR3 contains 17 residues. CDR3 in DNA: TGTGCCAGCAGCACCTTGGGACTAGCGGGAGCTGGGGAGACCCAGTACTTC. As protein: CASSTLGLAGAGETQYF.

The chain uses TRBV29-1 and TRBJ2-5, with D hard to call. The J call is in doubt because the DNA end fits TRBJ2-7 better. Per germline, CDR1 SQVTM and CDR2 ANQGSEA. The CDR3 length is 13 residues. CDR3 loop: CSVRSDESYEQYF. CDR3 in DNA: TGCAGCGTTCGATCGGACGAATCCTACGAGCAGTACTTC.

The chain couples TRBV7-6 to TRBJ1-4; D ambiguous. V shed 1 base and J shed 7 bases, with 4 bases lying between them. This CDR3 has 12 amino acids. CDR1 is SGHVS, CDR2 FNYEAQ, per germline. CDR3 loop: CASSLVFEKLFF. The CDR3 coding sequence is TGTGCCAGCAGCTTAGTTTTTGAAAAACTGTTTTTT. Complete variable domain (other parts from reference TRBV7-6 and TRBJ1-4): GAGVSQSPRYKVTKRGQDVALRCDPISGHVSLYWYRQALGQGPEFLTYFNYEAQQDKSGLPNDRFSAERPEGSISTLTIQRTEQRDSAMYRCASSLVFEKLFFGSGTQLSVL.

This clonotype was observed many times. The chain employs TRBV3-1 and TRBJ2-1; TRBD2 agrees at 9 bases. Germline V gene sequence: CDR1 LGHDT, CDR2 YNNKEL (reference sequence). The CDR3 loop spans 14 amino acids. V lost 4 bases and J lost 5; bases outside the gene matches: 3. In DNA form, the CDR3 reads TGTGCCAGCAGCCTTAGCGGGGGTAACAATGAGCAGTTCTTC. Translating it yields CASSLSGGNNEQFF.

The sample holds a few counts of this clonotype. This sequence joins TRBV28 and TRBJ2-7; a possible D gene is TRBD1 (5 bases). From germline, CDR1 is MDHEN and CDR2 SYDVKM. Deletions cut 2 bases from V and 3 bases from J, with 20 bases between. There are 17 residues in the CDR3. This CDR3 reads CASSLGTGGLRSYEQYF. Written as DNA, the CDR3 is TGTGCCAGCAGTTTAGGTACAGGCGGATTAAGGAGCTACGAGCAGTACTTC.

The rearrangement links TRBV9 to TRBJ1-1; D is uncertain. The V end was cut by 0 bases, the J end by 1 base, with 7 bases between. CDR1 is SGDLS and CDR2 is YYNGEE in the germline V gene. This CDR3 has 14 residues. CDR3 bases: TGTGCCAGCAGCGTAGGGGCAGGGAACACTGAAGCTTTCTTT. Translation: CASSVGAGNTEAFF.

The V and J genes are TRBV5-1 and TRBJ2-5, with no clear D. The ends were cut back, 4 bases at V and 1 base at J, with 14 bases in the middle. Germline V gene data show CDR1 as SGHRS and CDR2 as YFSETQ. This CDR3 is 15 amino acids long. The CDR3 here is CASSPVVRTQETQYF. The CDR3 region has the DNA TGCGCCAGCAGCCCCGTTGTGCGGACCCAAGAGACCCAGTACTTC.

This clonotype was counted a few times. The rearrangement links TRBV6-1 to TRBJ2-1, with a possible D match to TRBD2 (5 bases). The end of the DNA aligns better with TRBJ2-7, so the J call may be wrong. This CDR3 has 14 amino acids. CDR1 is MNHNS and CDR2 is SASEGT in the germline V gene. CDR3 nucleotide sequence: TGTGCCAGCAGTGAAGACGGGATTCTCCGCGAGCAGTACTTC. This codes for CASSEDGILREQYF.

This clonotype was counted a few times. The chain employs TRBV20-1 and TRBJ2-4, with TRBD2 matching 9 bases. V gave up 5 bases and J gave up 0 bases; unmatched junction bases: 5. The CDR3 runs to 15 residues. Germline V CDR1 and CDR2: DFQATT, SNEGSKA (reference sequence). The CDR3 is CSASSGVLAKNIQYF. As DNA, the CDR3 is TGCAGTGCTTCTAGCGGGGTGCTAGCCAAAAACATTCAGTACTTC.

Remarks on this clonotype: This could be a read error, since a much larger clone is one nucleotide away. The CDR3 spells CCARGRGNTIYF. In nucleotides, the CDR3 is TGCTGTGCTCGTGGGAGAGGAAACACCATATATTTT. The genes are TRBV20-1 and TRBJ1-3; no firm D call. The CDR3 loop spans 12 amino acids. Germline CDR1 is DFQATT and CDR2 is SNEGSKA (reference sequence).

The table lists this clonotype with a few counts. The chain combines TRBV3-1 with TRBJ2-5; 9 bases align to TRBD2. Germline V gene lookup returns CDR1 LGHDT and CDR2 YNNKEL (reference sequence). With V trimmed by 4 bases and J by 5 bases, 11 bases remained unmatched. This CDR3 comprises 16 residues. The CDR3 DNA reads as TGTGCCAGCAGCCTACTCCTGACTAGCGGTGGGGAGACCCAGTACTTC. Translation: CASSLLLTSGGETQYF.

This chain joins TRBV3-1 and TRBJ1-1; D gene uncertain. Germline V gene data show CDR1 as LGHDT and CDR2 as YNNKEL (reference sequence). V was cut by 1 base and J by 2 bases, with 8 bases left in between. This CDR3 has 14 residues. The DNA of the CDR3 is TGTGCCAGCAGCCAAGCGGGGAGAAACACTGAAGCTTTCTTT. Its translation: CASSQAGRNTEAFF.

This clonotype was seen many times. The chain carries TRBV27 and TRBJ2-5; D might be TRBD1 or TRBD2, each matching 5 bases. The CDR3 spans 13 residues. Germline V gives CDR1 MNHEY, CDR2 SMNVEV (reference sequence). V was shortened by 2 bases and J by 7 bases, with 11 bases between the two germline ends. The CDR3 sequence: CASSLRGTRTQYF. For the CDR3, the DNA is TGTGCCAGCAGTTTAAGGGGCACTAGGACCCAGTACTTC.

The chain has TRBV7-9 and TRBJ2-5; D is ambiguous. V lost 5 bases to trimming and J lost 2 bases, with 12 bases between them. This CDR3 comprises 14 residues. CDR1 and CDR2 (germline): SEHNR, FQNEAQ (reference sequence). The DNA for the CDR3 is TGTGCCAGCAGCCCGGTCTCAAGACAAGAGACCCAGTACTTC. Translating gives CASSPVSRQETQYF.

A word on this clonotype: A much larger clone is a single base away; this may be a read error. The CDR3 here is CASSLEGGALAGADVLTF. The CDR3 DNA sequence: TGTGCCAGCAGTTTAGAAGGGGGCGCTTTAGCTGGGGCCGACGTCCTGACTTTC. V usage is TRBV27 and J usage is TRBJ2-6; 7 nucleotides line up with TRBD1. The CDR3 length is 18 residues. The germline V gene encodes CDR1 MNHEY and CDR2 SMNVEV (reference sequence).

The chain employs TRBV9 and TRBJ2-4; 7 bases agree with TRBD2. Unmatched junction bases numbered 3, after V lost 1 base and J lost 5 bases. CDR3 length: 14 amino acids. Germline CDR1 is SGDLS and CDR2 is YYNGEE. The CDR3 is CASSVSGGENIQYF. The DNA for the CDR3 is TGTGCCAGCAGCGTATCGGGAGGTGAAAACATTCAGTACTTC.

J is TRBJ2-5 and V is TRBV20-1, with TRBD2 matching 11 bases. Germline trimming cut 2 bases from V and 2 bases from J; bases unmatched to any gene: 10. Germline V lookup: CDR1 DFQATT, CDR2 SNEGSKA (reference sequence). The CDR3 is 17 residues long. This CDR3 reads CSARNSGRASNQETQYF. DNA for the CDR3: TGCAGTGCTAGAAATAGCGGGAGGGCCTCAAATCAAGAGACCCAGTACTTC.

This clonotype appeared a few times. The chain has TRBV11-2 and TRBJ1-6; no reliable D call. The CDR3 is 13 amino acids. Germline-derived CDR1 and CDR2 are SGHAT and FQNNGV. Trimming left V 5 bases short and J 7 bases short, with 9 bases between. CDR3 in amino acids: CASSMGLNSPLHF. DNA of the CDR3: TGTGCCAGCAGCATGGGTTTGAATTCACCCCTCCACTTT.

This clonotype was counted between two and nine times. The CDR3 nucleotides read TGTGCCAGCAGTCCAACTAGCGGGAGGGGCCCGGCGGGCCTGAAGAACACCGGGGAGCTGTTTTTT. Protein product: CASSPTSGRGPAGLKNTGELFF. The chain carries TRBV27 and TRBJ2-2, with 13 nucleotides matching TRBD2. CDR1 and CDR2 (germline): MNHEY, SMNVEV (reference sequence). The V segment lost 5 bases and the J segment 1 base; nucleotides outside the gene matches: 19. This CDR3 spans 22 amino acids.

This rearrangement joins TRBV3-1 to TRBJ2-1, with D possibly being TRBD2 (6 bases). Trimming took off 0 bases at V and 0 bases at J, with 21 bases between the two ends. CDR1 and CDR2 (germline): LGHDT, YNNKEL (reference sequence). This CDR3 region has 20 residues. CDR3 residues: CASSQEDSLWGGSSYNEQFF. The CDR3 DNA is TGTGCCAGCAGCCAAGAGGATTCCTTATGGGGAGGAAGCTCCTACAATGAGCAGTTCTTC.

Ten or more counts support this clonotype. J is TRBJ2-2 and V is TRBV29-1; 8 bases match TRBD2. V dropped 1 base and J dropped 2; count of bases not matched to a gene: 6. The CDR3 is 16 amino acids. Germline V gives CDR1 SQVTM, CDR2 ANQGSEA. For the CDR3, the DNA is TGCAGCGTTGAAGTATACAGCGGGGGCAACACCGGGGAGCTGTTTTTT. It yields the protein CSVEVYSGGNTGELFF.

The genes are TRBV20-1 and TRBJ2-7; D may be TRBD2 (6 bases). Germline values: CDR1 DFQATT, CDR2 SNEGSKA (reference sequence). Trimming shortened V by 3 bases and J by 6 bases, and 15 bases separated the two germline ends. CDR3 size: 13 residues. The chain's CDR3 is CSASLAGLGEQYF. As DNA, the CDR3 is TGCAGTGCTAGTTTGGCGGGGCTTGGCGAGCAGTACTTC.

This clonotype was counted between two and nine times. The chain combines TRBV7-6 with TRBJ1-1; no clear D gene. V shed 4 bases and J shed 0 bases, with 15 bases lying between them. This CDR3 has 16 amino acids. In germline, CDR1 is SGHVS, CDR2 FNYEAQ. The chain's CDR3 is CASSSLGPAMNTEAFF. CDR3 nucleotide sequence: TGTGCCAGCAGCTCCCTCGGGCCGGCCATGAACACTGAAGCTTTCTTT.